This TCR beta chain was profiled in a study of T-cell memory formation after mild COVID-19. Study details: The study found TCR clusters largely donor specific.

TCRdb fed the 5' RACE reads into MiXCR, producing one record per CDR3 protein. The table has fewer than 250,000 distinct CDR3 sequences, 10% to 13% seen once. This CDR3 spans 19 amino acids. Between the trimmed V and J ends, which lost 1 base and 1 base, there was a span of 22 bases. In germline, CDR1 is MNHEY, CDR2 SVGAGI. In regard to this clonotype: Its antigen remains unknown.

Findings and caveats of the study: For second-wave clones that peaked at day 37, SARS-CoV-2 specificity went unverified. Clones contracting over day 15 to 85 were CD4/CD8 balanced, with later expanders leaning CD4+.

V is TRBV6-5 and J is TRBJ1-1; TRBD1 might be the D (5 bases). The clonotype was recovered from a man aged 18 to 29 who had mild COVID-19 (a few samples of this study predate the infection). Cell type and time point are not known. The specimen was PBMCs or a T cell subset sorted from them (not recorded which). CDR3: CASSYLGLGRQKGNTEAFF. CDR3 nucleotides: TGTGCCAGCAGTTACTTGGGACTTGGACGGCAGAAGGGGAACACTGAAGCTTTCTTT.